This T cell receptor (beta chain) appears in the sequencing data of a study of CD8+ T cells in alopecia areata. On the study more broadly: Administration of oral tofacitinib to treated patients was at 5 to 10 mg twice daily.

After isolation, RNA underwent reverse transcription to generate cDNA as the sequencing template. TCRdb keeps only in-frame clones here, not all; method: immunoSEQ multiplex PCR. The profile shows some 200,000 clones, about 60% of them singletons. The treatment denotes: oral pan-JAK inhibitor, 5-10 mg twice daily. Germline V gene data show CDR1 as SGHDT and CDR2 as YYEEEE. The CDR3 is 14 residues long. Trimming removed 1 base from V and 3 bases from J, with 8 bases in between. Regarding the study as a whole: Patients shared TCRs less clearly than mice did, possibly for HLA-related reasons. Sequenced scalp T cells also include alphabeta T cells resident in normal skin.

In this sample, this clone turned up once. Its specificity is unknown. The chain couples TRBV5-6 to TRBJ2-1; TRBD2 might be the D (5 bases). This specimen was CD8+ T cells sorted from blood, taken at week 24, from a patient treated with tofacitinib. The clonotype originates from a human donor with alopecia areata. The CDR3 region is CASSLTRYYNEQFF. Written as DNA, the CDR3 is TGTGCCAGCAGCTTGACTAGATACTACAATGAGCAGTTCTTC.